Each of the 26 T cell receptor beta chains below was sequenced from the same sample in a study of response to subunit inactivated influenza vaccine. TCRdb re-analysed the RT-PCR reads in MiXCR, keeping a single row per CDR3 protein. This sample has approximately 290,000 distinct CDR3 sequences; roughly 22% occur once, and the top ten carry under 13%. The source material was PBMCs from blood, sampled less than 22 months after vaccination. The receptor source for this set is a man between 50 and 75 years old who received an inactivated influenza vaccine.

The chain links TRBV19 to TRBJ2-2, with 10 bases lining up with TRBD1. Germline V gene data show CDR1 as LNHDA and CDR2 as SQIVND (reference sequence). The CDR3 totals 15 residues. After removal of 3 bases from V and 5 bases from J, the junction contained 3 bases not matched to a gene. CDR3 region: CASSMTGGRTGELFF. CDR3 sequence (DNA): TGTGCCAGTAGTATGACAGGGGGCCGAACCGGGGAGCTGTTTTTT.

This clonotype has at least ten counts. The V and J genes are TRBV6-5 and TRBJ1-1, with D possibly matching TRBD1 (5 bases). The length of the CDR3 is 14 residues. Trimming removed 4 bases at V and 0 bases at J, with 9 bases between. Germline loops: CDR1 MNHEY, CDR2 SVGAGI. DNA of the CDR3: TGTGCCAGCAGTTCAGGGCATTTGAACACTGAAGCTTTCTTT. Translation gives CASSSGHLNTEAFF.

This clonotype was recorded a few times. The chain couples TRBV19 to TRBJ1-5; D is undetermined. Germline V gene sequence: CDR1 LNHDA, CDR2 SQIVND (reference sequence). The length of the CDR3 is 15 residues. V shed 6 bases and J shed 0 bases, with 12 bases lying between them. CDR3 nucleotides: TGTGCCAGTAGCCCGGATTGGGGTAGCAATCAGCCCCAGCATTTT. Protein product: CASSPDWGSNQPQHF.

This clonotype was counted between two and nine times. The J gene is TRBJ2-1, the V gene TRBV20-1, with TRBD2 identical over 7 bases. CDR1 and CDR2 from the germline V gene are DFQATT and SNEGSKA (reference sequence). There are 16 residues in the CDR3. J was trimmed by 4 bases and V by 3 bases; bases with no gene match: 12. CDR3 nucleotide sequence: TGCAGTGCTAGGAGGGCTAGCGGTTATCAGTACAATGAGCAGTTCTTC. It translates to CSARRASGYQYNEQFF.

In its sample, this clonotype was seen a few times. The J gene is TRBJ1-1, the V gene TRBV29-1; perhaps TRBD1 as D (6 bases). The V end was cut by 4 bases, the J end by 5 bases, with 14 bases between. Germline CDR1 reads SQVTM; CDR2 reads ANQGSEA. The CDR3 length is 13 residues. The CDR3 here is CSVGGGVETEAFF. CDR3 DNA sequence: TGCAGCGTTGGCGGGGGCGTCGAGACTGAAGCTTTCTTT.

This clonotype was recorded a few times. The rearrangement links TRBV12-3 or TRBV12-4 to TRBJ2-4; D gene unclear. Trimming removed 3 bases at V and 8 bases at J, with 5 bases between. The CDR3 runs to 11 residues. The CDR3 bases are TGTGCCAGCAGTTTGCGGTACATTCAGTACTTC. It is translated as CASSLRYIQYF.

This clonotype was seen a handful of times. V is TRBV12-3 or TRBV12-4 and J is TRBJ1-6; possible D gene TRBD1, 6 bases. V lost 5 bases to trimming and J lost 7 bases, with 9 bases between them. The CDR3 covers 13 residues. The CDR3 DNA reads as TGTGCCAGCAGTGAACAGGGAAATTCACCCCTCCACTTT. Translation: CASSEQGNSPLHF.

V usage is TRBV5-1 and J usage is TRBJ2-3; TRBD2 aligns across 8 bases. V was pared by 2 bases and J by 4 bases, with 3 bases of the junction left unmatched. From germline, CDR1 is SGHRS and CDR2 YFSETQ. This CDR3 is 14 amino acids long. DNA for the CDR3: TGCGCCAGCAGCTTCCCGGGGGGGGCAGATACGCAGTATTTT. It is translated as CASSFPGGADTQYF.

The rearrangement joins TRBV9 to TRBJ2-1; D tentatively fits TRBD1 or TRBD2 (6 bases each). The CDR3 length is 16 residues. Between the trimmed V and J ends, which lost 7 bases and 5 bases, there was a span of 22 bases. Germline V gene lookup returns CDR1 SGDLS and CDR2 YYNGEE. The CDR3 sequence: CASSIGGQGSNNEQFF. The CDR3 DNA follows: TGTGCCAGCTCGATCGGAGGGCAGGGGTCGAACAATGAGCAGTTCTTC. Together with reference TRBV9 and TRBJ2-1, the CDR3 gives the full variable domain: DSGVTQTPKHLITATGQRVTLRCSPRSGDLSVYWYQQSLDQGLQFLIQYYNGEERAKGNILERFSAQQFPDLHSELNLSSLELGDSALYFCASSIGGQGSNNEQFFGPGTRLTVL.

This clonotype was counted at least ten times. The chain uses TRBV12-3 or TRBV12-4 and TRBJ1-6; D is uncertain. There are 12 residues in the CDR3. V was clipped by 4 bases and J by 10 bases, with 8 bases between them. CDR3 DNA: TGTGCCAGCAGTTACCTAGACTCACCCCTCCACTTT. Its translation: CASSYLDSPLHF.

The gene calls are TRBV5-1 and TRBJ2-3; TRBD1 is a possible D gene (5 bases). The V gene's germline CDR1 is SGHRS and CDR2 YFSETQ. Trimming took 4 bases from V and 6 from J, leaving 15 bases between them. This CDR3 is built from 14 residues. Written as DNA, the CDR3 is TGCGCCAGCAGCCAGGACACCACCCAGGATACGCAGTATTTT. This translates into CASSQDTTQDTQYF.

This clonotype was counted a few times. The chain links TRBV12-3 or TRBV12-4 to TRBJ2-5, with unresolved D. Trimming cost V 4 bases and J 6 bases, with 12 bases left between them. The CDR3 consists of 13 residues. The CDR3 reads CASSSGSRKTQYF. CDR3 nucleotides: TGTGCCAGCAGTTCGGGCAGCCGGAAGACCCAGTACTTC.

The rearrangement links TRBV4-3 to TRBJ2-2, with 12 bases that match TRBD1. With 3 bases clipped from V and 5 bases from J, the junction kept 4 bases outside the gene matches. Germline values: CDR1 LGHNA, CDR2 YSLEER. The CDR3 covers 16 residues. This chain's CDR3 is CASSQGTGGGTGELFF. CDR3 nucleotide sequence: TGCGCCAGCAGCCAGGGGACAGGGGGCGGTACCGGGGAGCTGTTTTTT.

This clonotype was picked up a small number of times. The V gene is TRBV12-3 or TRBV12-4, the J gene TRBJ2-2; the D is unclear. Trimming shortened V by 2 bases and J by 0 bases, and 7 bases separated the two germline ends. The CDR3 length is 15 residues. The CDR3: CASSLRRTNTGELFF. The CDR3 bases are TGTGCCAGCAGTTTACGGCGCACGAACACCGGGGAGCTGTTTTTT.

In this sample, this clonotype turned up many times. V usage is TRBV28 and J usage is TRBJ2-4, with 11 nucleotides matching TRBD2. Germline V gene data show CDR1 as MDHEN and CDR2 as SYDVKM. This CDR3 has 18 amino acids. With 3 bases clipped from V and 7 bases from J, the junction kept 14 bases outside the gene matches. The DNA of the CDR3 is TGTGCCAGCAGTTTGGTACTAGCGGGGGCCAGGGGTCGTAACATTCAGTACTTC. Translated: CASSLVLAGARGRNIQYF.

This rearrangement joins TRBV29-1 to TRBJ2-1; 11 nucleotides align to TRBD2. In germline, CDR1 is SQVTM, CDR2 ANQGSEA. V was pared by 8 bases and J by 0 bases, with 6 bases of the junction left unmatched. CDR3 length: 15 residues. CDR3 in amino acids: CSSRLAGYSYNEQFF. The CDR3 DNA follows: TGCAGCTCGAGACTAGCGGGATACTCCTACAATGAGCAGTTCTTC.

The chain uses TRBV24-1 and TRBJ1-3; no firm D call. Germline CDR1 KGHDR, CDR2 SFDVKD. V shed 4 bases and J shed 9 bases, with 9 bases lying between them. This CDR3 is 12 amino acids long. CDR3 in DNA: TGTGCCACCAGTGACCCGCCCGGCACCATATATTTT. Its translation is CATSDPPGTIYF.

This clonotype has only a few counts. The chain recombines TRBV20-1 with TRBJ2-1, with TRBD2 identical over 7 bases. Trimming cost V 1 base and J 0 bases; bases outside gene matches: 12. This CDR3 has 18 amino acids. CDR1 and CDR2 from the germline V gene are DFQATT and SNEGSKA (reference sequence). CDR3 in DNA: TGCAGTGCTAGAGTAGGACTAGGGCTAATAAGCTCCTACAATGAGCAGTTCTTC. Translated, it gives CSARVGLGLISSYNEQFF.

Of note for this clonotype: A much bigger clone sits one base away, suggesting this may be a read error. J is TRBJ1-5 and V is TRBV29-1; 8 nucleotides agree with TRBD1. V gave up 8 bases and J gave up 2 bases; unmatched junction bases: 5. This CDR3 is 13 amino acids long. The germline CDR1 and CDR2 sequences are SQVTM and ANQGSEA. CDR3 nucleotide sequence: TGCAGCATGTCACAGGGGGGCAATCAGCCCCAGCATTTT. It is translated as CSMSQGGNQPQHF.

This sequence joins TRBV19 and TRBJ1-6; maybe TRBD1 (5 bases). Germline V gene data show CDR1 as LNHDA and CDR2 as SQIVND (reference sequence). Trimming removed 6 bases from V and 6 bases from J, with 15 bases in between. The CDR3 extends over 15 amino acids. CDR3 protein: CASRQGVSGNSPLHF. CDR3 bases: TGTGCCAGTAGGCAAGGGGTCTCTGGTAATTCACCCCTCCACTTT.

This rearrangement joins TRBV29-1 to TRBJ1-5, with TRBD1 identical over 11 bases. This CDR3 has 14 residues. Germline-derived CDR1 and CDR2 are SQVTM and ANQGSEA. V dropped 7 bases and J dropped 1; count of bases not matched to a gene: 3. The CDR3 bases are TGCAGCGCCTGGACAGGGGGCAGCAATCAGCCCCAGCATTTT. This sequence encodes CSAWTGGSNQPQHF.

This clonotype was found many times. J is TRBJ1-2 and V is TRBV4-2, with 7 bases that match TRBD1. Germline V gene lookup returns CDR1 LGHNA and CDR2 YNFKEQ. This CDR3 spans 15 amino acids. J gave up 8 bases and V 0 bases, and 9 bases lay outside the gene matches. The CDR3 DNA is TGTGCCAGCAGCCAAGAGACGGCCCAGGGGGTGGGCTACACCTTC. It codes for CASSQETAQGVGYTF.

The V and J genes are TRBV21-1 and TRBJ1-3. TRBV21-1 is listed as a pseudogene. This CDR3 is 15 amino acids long. The DNA of the CDR3 is TGTGCCAGCATCAAATGGGACTCGGGGGGAAACACCATATATTTT. It translates to CASIKWDSGGNTIYF.

A remark on this clonotype: The junction and the germline gene differ at one end; a read error may be behind it. J is TRBJ2-3 and V is TRBV4-1; TRBD2 might be the D (5 bases). Germline lookup yields CDR1 MGHRA and CDR2 YSYEKL. The CDR3 is 15 residues long. The CDR3 reads CASSPGFSSTNTQYF. CDR3 DNA: TGCGCCAGCAGCCCGGGTTTTTCTAGCACAAATACGCAGTATTTT.

J is TRBJ2-2 and V is TRBV6-2 or TRBV6-3, with unresolved D. V lost 6 bases to trimming and J lost 4 bases, with 6 bases between them. CDR1 is MNHEY and CDR2 is SVGEGT in the germline V gene. This CDR3 has 12 amino acids. CDR3 sequence reads: CASRKITGELFF. CDR3 sequence (DNA): TGTGCCAGCAGGAAAATCACCGGGGAGCTGTTTTTT.

The rearrangement links TRBV11-1 to TRBJ1-4; tentatively, D is TRBD1 (5 bases). Germline CDR1 and CDR2: SGHAT and FQDESV (reference sequence). The CDR3 has 14 residues. V was pared by 5 bases and J by 5 bases, with 12 bases between. CDR3 in DNA: TGTGCCAGCAGCCCGAAAGGGGCGAATGAAAAACTGTTTTTT. Translated: CASSPKGANEKLFF.